Following are 21 T cell receptor beta chains from one sample sequenced in a study of blood T cell repertoires in COVID-19. The protocol was immunoSEQ multiplex PCR, while the TCRdb copy is restricted to in-frame clones and leaves out a portion. The sample has approximately 230,000 clones; 85% to 90% are singletons. Sequenced input: PBMCs or T cells enriched from blood (not recorded which). The receptor source for this set is a man in his forties or fifties who had recovered from COVID-19.

In its sample, this clone was seen once. The rearrangement joins TRBV19 to TRBJ1-4; D perhaps matches TRBD1 (6 bases). The V end lost 2 bases, the J end lost 5 bases, and 12 bases lay between the germline ends. CDR1 and CDR2 from the germline V gene are LNHDA and SQIVND (reference sequence). CDR3 size: 15 residues. The CDR3 DNA is TGTGCCAGTAGTATAACCGGGACACTGAATGAAAAACTGTTTTTT. Translation: CASSITGTLNEKLFF.

This chain joins TRBV29-1 and TRBJ1-1; D unresolved. CDR1 is SQVTM and CDR2 is ANQGSEA in the germline V gene. The V end was cut by 0 bases, the J end by 10 bases, with 12 bases between. The CDR3 spans 12 residues. For the CDR3, the DNA is TGCAGCGTTGAAGATCGCGGCCACGGAGCTTTCTTT. Its protein is CSVEDRGHGAFF.

The V call is TRBV7-3, the J call TRBJ1-6, with D maybe TRBD1 (5 bases). Trimming took 5 bases from V and 8 from J, leaving 10 bases between them. CDR1 SGHTA and CDR2 FQGTGA come from the germline V gene. This CDR3 has 13 amino acids. In DNA form, the CDR3 reads TGTGCCAGCAGCCCAGGGACTTATTCACCCCTCCACTTT. This gives the protein CASSPGTYSPLHF.

The chain carries TRBV9 and TRBJ2-1; 8 nucleotides align to TRBD2. The CDR3 contains 15 residues. Germline CDR1 reads SGDLS; CDR2 reads YYNGEE. J was trimmed by 0 bases and V by 6 bases; bases with no gene match: 5. The CDR3 sequence is CASNYRGGSYNEQFF. DNA for the CDR3: TGTGCCAGCAACTATCGGGGGGGCTCCTACAATGAGCAGTTCTTC.

This chain links TRBV19 with TRBJ1-5; D is undetermined. The germline CDR1 and CDR2 sequences are LNHDA and SQIVND (reference sequence). Trimming took 3 bases from V and 3 from J, leaving 12 bases between them. The length of the CDR3 is 15 residues. The CDR3 is CASSMWSPTNQPQHF. In DNA, the CDR3 is TGTGCCAGTAGTATGTGGTCCCCTACCAATCAGCCCCAGCATTTT.

The chain carries TRBV5-1 and TRBJ1-6, with D possibly TRBD1 on 5 matching bases. CDR1 is SGHRS and CDR2 is YFSETQ in the germline V gene. V lost 3 bases and J 10 bases, leaving 11 bases between the germline ends. The CDR3 extends over 13 amino acids. CDR3 nucleotides: TGCGCCAGCAGCTCGGGACGGGGGTCACCCCTCCACTTT. It yields the protein CASSSGRGSPLHF.

A few counts support this clone. V usage is TRBV18 and J usage is TRBJ1-6; 10 bases are shared with TRBD1. Germline CDR1 is KGHSH and CDR2 is LQKENI. V trimming: 5 bases; J trimming: 7 bases; junction bases outside the gene matches: 5. The CDR3 spans 15 residues. For the CDR3, the DNA is TGTGCCAGCTCAAGGTCGGACAGGGGGAATTCACCCCTCCACTTT. This translates into CASSRSDRGNSPLHF.

V gene TRBV7-2 combines with J gene TRBJ1-1; D is unclear. Trimming removed 5 bases from V and 1 base from J, with 11 bases in between. CDR3 length: 14 residues. Germline V gene sequence: CDR1 SGHTA, CDR2 FQGNSA. This CDR3 reads CASSPPGANTEAFF. The CDR3 nucleotides are TGTGCCAGCAGCCCCCCGGGTGCGAACACTGAAGCTTTCTTT.

The V and J genes are TRBV7-3 and TRBJ2-2, with TRBD2 identical over 7 bases. Germline CDR1 is SGHTA and CDR2 is FQGTGA. This CDR3 has 16 amino acids. The V gene end was trimmed by 5 bases and the J gene end by 1 base; junction bases not matched to a gene: 7. The CDR3 region is CASSPGGSGNTGELFF. The CDR3 coding sequence is TGTGCCAGCAGCCCCGGGGGGAGCGGGAACACCGGGGAGCTGTTTTTT.

This chain connects TRBV27 to TRBJ2-3, with 9 nucleotides matching TRBD2. Trimming at V came to 3 bases and at J to 3 bases, leaving 4 bases not matched to a gene. The CDR3 loop spans 15 amino acids. CDR1 is MNHEY, CDR2 SMNVEV, per germline (reference sequence). Here the CDR3 DNA reads TGTGCCAGCAGTTTTGGCGGGAGGGCGACAGATACGCAGTATTTT. Encoded protein: CASSFGGRATDTQYF.

This clone was observed a single time. The chain's CDR3 is CASSSLWDRDNSPLHF. CDR3 coding DNA: TGTGCCAGCAGTTCCCTCTGGGACAGGGATAATTCACCCCTCCACTTT. V is TRBV28 and J is TRBJ1-6; TRBD1 aligns across 9 bases. Unmatched junction bases numbered 6, after V lost 4 bases and J lost 5 bases. Per the germline V gene, CDR1 is MDHEN and CDR2 is SYDVKM. CDR3 length: 16 amino acids.

This clone occurred a few times. The chain uses TRBV9 and TRBJ2-3; TRBD2 agrees at 7 bases. Trimming took 0 bases from V and 5 from J; bases not matched to a gene: 9. From germline, CDR1 is SGDLS and CDR2 YYNGEE. The CDR3 extends over 16 amino acids. CDR3 sequence: CASSVGTGGQGDTQYF. CDR3 nucleotide sequence: TGTGCCAGCAGCGTAGGGACGGGAGGCCAGGGAGATACGCAGTATTTT.

The chain employs TRBV30 and TRBJ2-7, with 9 bases matching TRBD2. The CDR3 covers 16 residues. Germline trimming cut 3 bases from V and 7 bases from J; bases unmatched to any gene: 16. CDR1 and CDR2 (germline): GTSNPN, SVGIG (reference sequence). The CDR3, as DNA: TGTGCCTGGAGCCCTTCGGGGGCTAGCGGGATCTGGGAGCAGTACTTC. It codes for CAWSPSGASGIWEQYF.

The chain couples TRBV6-2 or TRBV6-3 to TRBJ1-1; D uncertain. Germline CDR1 MNHEY, CDR2 SVGEGT. The CDR3 is made up of 12 amino acids. V lost 6 bases and J 11 bases, leaving 16 bases between the germline ends. Written as DNA, the CDR3 is TGTGCCAGCAGCGGGCTCCGGGAGTGGGCTTTCTTT. It translates to CASSGLREWAFF.

This clone has a single count. The chain has TRBV4-1 and TRBJ2-1; 7 nucleotides align to TRBD1. The germline V gene encodes CDR1 MGHRA and CDR2 YSYEKL. J gave up 6 bases and V 1 base, and 18 bases lay outside the gene matches. The CDR3 spans 19 residues. The CDR3 loop reads CASSQALGRGPMFGNEQFF. Here the CDR3 DNA reads TGCGCCAGCAGCCAAGCTTTAGGAAGGGGGCCCATGTTCGGCAATGAGCAGTTCTTC.

V gene TRBV3-1 (or the pseudogene TRBV3-2) combines with J gene TRBJ2-7; TRBD2 matches 8 bases. The trim removed 0 bases at V and 9 bases at J, leaving 10 bases unmatched. Germline CDR1 and CDR2: LGHDT and YNNKEL (reference sequence). The CDR3 runs 15 residues. The CDR3 loop is CASSQDSGRMVGQYF. The CDR3 nucleotides read TGTGCCAGCAGCCAAGACAGCGGGAGAATGGTTGGGCAGTACTTC.

V usage is TRBV5-4 and J usage is TRBJ2-3; TRBD2 might be the D (6 bases). There are 15 residues in the CDR3. Germline lookup yields CDR1 SGHNT and CDR2 YYREEE (reference sequence). Trimming shortened V by 4 bases and J by 4 bases, and 16 bases separated the two germline ends. CDR3 protein: CASSPDSGVPDTQYF. CDR3 nucleotides: TGTGCCAGCAGCCCGGATTCGGGAGTCCCAGATACGCAGTATTTT.

The count of this clone is one. V gene TRBV19 combines with J gene TRBJ1-2, with 9 bases matching TRBD1. This CDR3 is 17 amino acids long. The V gene's germline CDR1 is LNHDA and CDR2 SQIVND (reference sequence). The V segment lost 5 bases and the J segment 3 bases; nucleotides outside the gene matches: 13. The CDR3 is CASSSRQGDKFDYGYTF. The CDR3 region has the DNA TGTGCCAGTAGTTCACGACAGGGGGATAAGTTTGACTATGGCTACACCTTC. Full variable domain (outside the CDR3, taken from reference TRBV19 and TRBJ1-2): DGGITQSPKYLFRKEGQNVTLSCEQNLNHDAMYWYRQDPGQGLRLIYYSQIVNDFQKGDIAEGYSVSREKKESFPLTVTSAQKNPTAFYLCASSSRQGDKFDYGYTFGSGTRLTVV.

This clone was picked up one time. The chain uses TRBV15 and TRBJ1-1, with D possibly being TRBD1 (6 bases). V was trimmed by 0 bases and J by 1 base, leaving 12 bases between them. This CDR3 has 16 amino acids. CDR1 is LNHNV and CDR2 is YYDKDF in the germline V gene (reference sequence). The CDR3 here is CATSRDLGQPNTEAFF. The CDR3 DNA reads TGTGCCACCAGCAGAGATTTGGGACAACCGAACACTGAAGCTTTCTTT.

This clone was counted a few times. V gene TRBV28 combines with J gene TRBJ2-4; the D gene is possibly TRBD2 (5 bases). V was cut by 4 bases and J by 16 bases, with 14 bases left in between. The CDR3 totals 11 residues. Per germline, CDR1 MDHEN and CDR2 SYDVKM. The CDR3, as DNA: TGTGCCAGCAGTTATGTACGGGATGTATACTTC. The encoded protein is CASSYVRDVYF.

Regarding this clone: Relative to the germline gene, one junction end is altered; a read error may explain this. The rearrangement joins TRBV7-7 to TRBJ2-1, with D possibly being TRBD2 (6 bases). Germline V CDR1 and CDR2: SSHAT, FNYEAQ (reference sequence). This CDR3 comprises 14 residues. CDR3 in amino acids: CASSLGGTSNEQFF. CDR3 nucleotide sequence: TGTGCTAGCAGCTTAGGAGGGACTTCGAATGAGCAGTTCTTC.